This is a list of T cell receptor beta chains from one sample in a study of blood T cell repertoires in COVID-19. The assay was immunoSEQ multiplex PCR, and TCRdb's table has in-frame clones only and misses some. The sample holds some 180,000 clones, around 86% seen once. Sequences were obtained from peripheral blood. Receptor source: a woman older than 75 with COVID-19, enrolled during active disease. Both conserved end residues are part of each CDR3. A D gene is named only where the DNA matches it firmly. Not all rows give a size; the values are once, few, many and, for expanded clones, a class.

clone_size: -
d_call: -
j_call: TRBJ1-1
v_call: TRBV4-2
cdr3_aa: CASSLQVGGNTEAFF
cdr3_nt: TGTGCCAGCAGCCTACAGGTCGGGGGGAACACTGAAGCTTTCTTT

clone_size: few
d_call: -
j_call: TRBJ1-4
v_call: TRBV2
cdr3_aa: CASDYRAQSEKLFF
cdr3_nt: TGTGCCAGCGACTACAGGGCCCAGTCTGAAAAACTGTTTTTT

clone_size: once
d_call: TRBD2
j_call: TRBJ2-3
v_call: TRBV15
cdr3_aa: CATSSKAGPFTDTQYF
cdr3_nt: TGTGCCACCAGCAGCAAAGCGGGACCCTTCACAGATACGCAGTATTTT

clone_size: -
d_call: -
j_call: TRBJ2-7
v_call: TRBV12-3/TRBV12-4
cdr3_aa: CASSVLNSYEQYF
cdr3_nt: TGTGCCAGCAGTGTACTTAACTCCTACGAGCAGTACTTC

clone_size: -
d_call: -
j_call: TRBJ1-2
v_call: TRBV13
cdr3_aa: CASSLSLAGPANYGYTF
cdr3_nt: TGTGCCAGCAGCTTGAGTTTAGCGGGTCCTGCTAACTATGGCTACACCTTC

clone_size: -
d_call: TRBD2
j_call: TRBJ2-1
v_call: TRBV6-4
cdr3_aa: CASSELPGTSNEQFF
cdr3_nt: TGTGCCAGCAGTGAACTACCCGGGACTAGCAATGAGCAGTTCTTC

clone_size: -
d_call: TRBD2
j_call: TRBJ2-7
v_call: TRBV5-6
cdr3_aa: CASSLARGGRRRETDEQYF
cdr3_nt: TGTGCCAGCAGCTTGGCACGTGGTGGGCGGCGGCGGGAGACCGACGAGCAGTACTTC

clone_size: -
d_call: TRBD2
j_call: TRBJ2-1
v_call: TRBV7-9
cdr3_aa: CASSISGTSVYNEQFF
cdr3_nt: TGTGCCAGCAGCATCTCCGGGACTAGCGTTTACAATGAGCAGTTCTTC

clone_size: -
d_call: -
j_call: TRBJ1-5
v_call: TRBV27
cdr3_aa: CASSLYGGRPQHF
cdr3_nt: TGTGCCAGCAGTTTATATGGGGGCCGGCCCCAGCATTTT

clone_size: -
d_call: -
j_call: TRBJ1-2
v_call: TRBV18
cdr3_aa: CASSQSTGLNYGYTF
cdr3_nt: TGTGCCAGCTCACAATCGACAGGTTTGAATTATGGCTACACCTTC

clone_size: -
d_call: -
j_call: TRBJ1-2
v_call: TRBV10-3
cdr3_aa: CAISAGGQGANYGYTF
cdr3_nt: TGTGCCATCAGTGCCGGGGGGCAGGGAGCTAACTATGGCTACACCTTC

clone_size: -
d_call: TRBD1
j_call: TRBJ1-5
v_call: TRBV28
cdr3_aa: CASSRKTGLSQPQHF
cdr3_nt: TGTGCCAGCAGCCGAAAGACAGGGTTGAGTCAGCCCCAGCATTTT

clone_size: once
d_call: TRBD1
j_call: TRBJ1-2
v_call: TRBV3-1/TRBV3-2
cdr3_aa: CASSQGTGSGYTF
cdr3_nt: TGTGCCAGCAGCCAGGGGACAGGGAGTGGCTACACCTTC

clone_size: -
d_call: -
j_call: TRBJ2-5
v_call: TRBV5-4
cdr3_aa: CASSGKQGLEETQYF
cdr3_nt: TGTGCCAGCAGCGGAAAACAGGGTTTGGAAGAGACCCAGTACTTC

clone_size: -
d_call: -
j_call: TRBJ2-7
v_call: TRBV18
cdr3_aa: CASSPPTGYEQYF
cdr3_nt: TGTGCCAGCTCACCCCCTACAGGGTACGAGCAGTACTTC

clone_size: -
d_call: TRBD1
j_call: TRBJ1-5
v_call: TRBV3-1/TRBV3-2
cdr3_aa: CASSRSYGVPGQGSNQPQHF
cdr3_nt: TGTGCCAGCAGCCGTTCTTATGGGGTTCCGGGACAGGGATCCAATCAGCCCCAGCATTTT

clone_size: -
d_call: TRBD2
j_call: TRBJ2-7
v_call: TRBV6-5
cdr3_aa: CASSYGLAGVTEQYF
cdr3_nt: TGTGCCAGCAGTTACGGGCTAGCGGGAGTTACCGAGCAGTACTTC

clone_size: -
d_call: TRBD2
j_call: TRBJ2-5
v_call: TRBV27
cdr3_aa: CASSIIAGVTETQYF
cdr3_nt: TGTGCCAGCAGTATTATAGCGGGAGTTACTGAGACCCAGTACTTC

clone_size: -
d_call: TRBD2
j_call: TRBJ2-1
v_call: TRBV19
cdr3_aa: CASTRAGTSYNEQFF
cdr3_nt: TGTGCCAGTACCCGAGCGGGGACCTCCTACAATGAGCAGTTCTTC

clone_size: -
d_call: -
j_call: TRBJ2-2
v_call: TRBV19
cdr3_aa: CASRLGVVNTGELFF
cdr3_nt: TGTGCCAGTAGGCTCGGGGTTGTGAACACCGGGGAGCTGTTTTTT

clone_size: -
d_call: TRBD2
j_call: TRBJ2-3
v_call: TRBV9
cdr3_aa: CASSAGTSEADTQYF
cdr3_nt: TGTGCCAGCAGCGCAGGGACTAGCGAAGCAGATACGCAGTATTTT

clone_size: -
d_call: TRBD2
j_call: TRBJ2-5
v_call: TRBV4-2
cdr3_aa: CASSPLAGAAETQYF
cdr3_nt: TGTGCCAGCAGCCCTCTAGCGGGAGCGGCAGAGACCCAGTACTTC

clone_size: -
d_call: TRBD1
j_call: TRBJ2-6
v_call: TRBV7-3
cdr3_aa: CASRPGQGISGANVLTF
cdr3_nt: TGTGCCAGCAGACCGGGACAGGGGATCTCTGGGGCCAACGTCCTGACTTTC

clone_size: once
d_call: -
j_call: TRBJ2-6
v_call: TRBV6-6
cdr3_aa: CASSGSGLNSGANVLTF
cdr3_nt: TGTGCCAGCAGTGGATCTGGACTGAACTCTGGGGCCAACGTCCTGACTTTC

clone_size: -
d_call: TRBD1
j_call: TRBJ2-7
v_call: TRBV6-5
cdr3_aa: CASSYLGTATYEQYF
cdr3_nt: TGTGCCAGCAGTTACCTCGGGACAGCTACCTACGAGCAGTACTTC

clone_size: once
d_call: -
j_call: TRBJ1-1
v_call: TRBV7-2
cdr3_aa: CASSSDRRMNTEAFF
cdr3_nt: TGTGCCAGCAGCTCGGACAGAAGAATGAACACTGAAGCTTTCTTT